The clone carrying this T cell receptor (beta chain) was counted a few times. Its antigen remains unidentified. The data derive from a study of identical twins. Study findings and constraints: Out-of-frame sharing of TCR alpha in monozygotic twins was underestimated by models.

In every case, the donor was a healthy Caucasian. One entry per CDR3 protein results from TCRdb running MiXCR on the 5' RACE reads. The top ten hold just over 7% of the sample, which has about 330,000 distinct CDR3 sequences, over 9% seen once. V lost 2 bases, J lost 5 bases, and 15 bases lay in between. This CDR3 region has 16 residues. Germline loops: CDR1 MNHEY, CDR2 SMNVEV (reference sequence). These data are also associated with another study on yellow fever vaccine responses in identical twins. That investigation notes: Twins' T cell vaccine responses reportedly looked partly convergent, partly personalized.

Sequenced: CD8+ T cells sorted from blood. V usage is TRBV27 and J usage is TRBJ2-2; D is ambiguous. The sequence derives from a woman younger than 30 in good health. CDR3 protein: CASSLLRQDATGELFF. DNA for the CDR3: TGTGCCAGCAGTTTACTTAGGCAAGACGCGACCGGGGAGCTGTTTTTT.